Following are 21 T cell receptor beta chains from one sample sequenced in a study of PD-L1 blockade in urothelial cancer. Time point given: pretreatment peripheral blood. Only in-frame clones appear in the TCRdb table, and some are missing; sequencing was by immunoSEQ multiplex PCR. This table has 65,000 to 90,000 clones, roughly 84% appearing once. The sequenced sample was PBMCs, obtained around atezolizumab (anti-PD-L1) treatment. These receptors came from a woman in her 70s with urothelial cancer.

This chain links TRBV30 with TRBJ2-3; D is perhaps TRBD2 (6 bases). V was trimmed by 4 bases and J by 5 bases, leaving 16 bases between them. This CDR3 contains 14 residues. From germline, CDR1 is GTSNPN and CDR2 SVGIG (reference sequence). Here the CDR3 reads CAWNPLRGLDTQYF. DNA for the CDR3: TGTGCCTGGAATCCGCTGCGGGGCCTAGATACGCAGTATTTT.

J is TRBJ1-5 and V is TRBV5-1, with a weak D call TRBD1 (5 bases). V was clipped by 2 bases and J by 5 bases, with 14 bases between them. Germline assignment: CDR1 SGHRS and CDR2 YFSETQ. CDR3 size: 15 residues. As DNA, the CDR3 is TGCGCCAGCAGCTTTCAGGCGGGACCTGATCAGCCCCAGCATTTT. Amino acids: CASSFQAGPDQPQHF. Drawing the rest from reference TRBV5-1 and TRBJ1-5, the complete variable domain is KAGVTQTPRYLIKTRGQQVTLSCSPISGHRSVSWYQQTPGQGLQFLFEYFSETQRNKGNFPGRFSGRQFSNSRSEMNVSTLELGDSALYLCASSFQAGPDQPQHFGDGTRLSIL.

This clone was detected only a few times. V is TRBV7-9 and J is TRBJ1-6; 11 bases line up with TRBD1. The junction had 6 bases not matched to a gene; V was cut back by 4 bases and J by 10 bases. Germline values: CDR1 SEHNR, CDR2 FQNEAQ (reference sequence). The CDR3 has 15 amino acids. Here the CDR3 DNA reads TGTGCCAGCAGCTCCGGGACAGGGGGGTACTCACCCCTCCACTTT. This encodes CASSSGTGGYSPLHF.

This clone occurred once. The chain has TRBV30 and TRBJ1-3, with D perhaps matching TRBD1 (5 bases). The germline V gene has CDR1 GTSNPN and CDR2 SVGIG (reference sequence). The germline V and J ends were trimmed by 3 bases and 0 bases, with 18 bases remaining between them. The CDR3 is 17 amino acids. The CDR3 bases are TGTGCCTGGAGGGGTTTCGGAGGGGCCATCTCTGGAAACACCATATATTTT. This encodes CAWRGFGGAISGNTIYF.

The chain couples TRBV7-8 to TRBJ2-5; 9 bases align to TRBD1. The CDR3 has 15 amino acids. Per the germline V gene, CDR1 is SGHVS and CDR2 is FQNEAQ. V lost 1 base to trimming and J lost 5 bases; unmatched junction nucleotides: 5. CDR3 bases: TGTGCCAGCAGCTTAGGACAGGGGGTCTTGGAGACCCAGTACTTC. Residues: CASSLGQGVLETQYF.

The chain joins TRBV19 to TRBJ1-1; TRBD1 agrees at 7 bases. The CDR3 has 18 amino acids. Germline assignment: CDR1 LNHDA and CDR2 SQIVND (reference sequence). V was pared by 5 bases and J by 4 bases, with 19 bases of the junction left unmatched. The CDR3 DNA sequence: TGTGCCAGTAGTTATCGGCGGGGTATAGGGGGCAAGGGCACTGAAGCTTTCTTT. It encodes CASSYRRGIGGKGTEAFF.

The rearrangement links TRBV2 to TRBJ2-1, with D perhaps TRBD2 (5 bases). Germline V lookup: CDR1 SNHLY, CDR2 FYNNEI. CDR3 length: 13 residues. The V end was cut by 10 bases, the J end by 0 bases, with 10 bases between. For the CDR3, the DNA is TGTGCCACCCCTGGGAGCTCCTACAATGAGCAGTTCTTC. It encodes CATPGSSYNEQFF. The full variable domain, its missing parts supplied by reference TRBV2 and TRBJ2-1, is EPEVTQTPSHQVTQMGQEVILRCVPISNHLYFYWYRQILGQKVEFLVSFYNNEISEKSEIFDDQFSVERPDGSNFTLKIRSTKLEDSAMYFCATPGSSYNEQFFGPGTRLTVL.

DNA for the CDR3: TGCGCCAGCAGCCAGCTAGCGGGCCTCAGCACAGATACGCAGTATTTT. This sequence encodes CASSQLAGLSTDTQYF. The V gene is TRBV4-1, the J gene TRBJ2-3, with TRBD2 matching 8 bases. J was trimmed by 0 bases and V by 3 bases; bases with no gene match: 5. CDR1 is MGHRA, CDR2 YSYEKL, per germline. The CDR3 extends over 16 amino acids.

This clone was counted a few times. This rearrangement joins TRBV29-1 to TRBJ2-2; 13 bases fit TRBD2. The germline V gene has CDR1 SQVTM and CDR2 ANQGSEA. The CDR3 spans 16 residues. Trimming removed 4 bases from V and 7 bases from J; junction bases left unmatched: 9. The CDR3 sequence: CSVVLRLAGGGGELFF. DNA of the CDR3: TGCAGCGTTGTCTTGCGACTAGCGGGAGGTGGCGGGGAGCTGTTTTTT.

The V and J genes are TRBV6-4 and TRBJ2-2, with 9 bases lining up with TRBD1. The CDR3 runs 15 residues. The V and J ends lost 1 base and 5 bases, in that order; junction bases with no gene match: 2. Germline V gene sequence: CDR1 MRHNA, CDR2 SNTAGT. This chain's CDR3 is CASSDLTGGTGELFF. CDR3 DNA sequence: TGTGCCAGCAGTGACTTGACAGGGGGTACCGGGGAGCTGTTTTTT.

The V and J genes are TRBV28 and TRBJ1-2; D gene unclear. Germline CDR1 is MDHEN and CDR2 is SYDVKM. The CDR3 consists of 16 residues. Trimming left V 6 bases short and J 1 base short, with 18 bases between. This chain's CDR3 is CASSRAARLLNYGYTF. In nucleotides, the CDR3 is TGTGCCAGCAGCCGTGCAGCCAGACTACTTAACTATGGCTACACCTTC.

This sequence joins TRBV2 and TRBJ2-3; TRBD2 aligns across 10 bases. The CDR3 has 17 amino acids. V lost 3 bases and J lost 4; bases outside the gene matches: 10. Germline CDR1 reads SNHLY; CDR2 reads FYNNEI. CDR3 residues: CASSDRRLAGDPDTQYF. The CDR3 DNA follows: TGTGCCAGCAGTGATCGTCGGCTAGCGGGAGATCCAGATACGCAGTATTTT.

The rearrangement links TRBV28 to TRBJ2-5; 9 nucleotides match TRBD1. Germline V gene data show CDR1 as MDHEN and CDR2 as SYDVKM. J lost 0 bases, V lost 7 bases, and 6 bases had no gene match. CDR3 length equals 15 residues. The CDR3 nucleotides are TGTGCCAGCACTCCCGGGACAGGGTACCAAGAGACCCAGTACTTC. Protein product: CASTPGTGYQETQYF.

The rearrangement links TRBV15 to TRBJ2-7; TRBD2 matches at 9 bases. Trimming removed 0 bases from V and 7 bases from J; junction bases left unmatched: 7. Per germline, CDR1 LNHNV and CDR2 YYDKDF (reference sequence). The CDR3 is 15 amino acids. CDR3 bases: TGTGCCACCAGCAGAGATTGGGCGGGAGGGCGGGAGCAGTACTTC. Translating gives CATSRDWAGGREQYF.

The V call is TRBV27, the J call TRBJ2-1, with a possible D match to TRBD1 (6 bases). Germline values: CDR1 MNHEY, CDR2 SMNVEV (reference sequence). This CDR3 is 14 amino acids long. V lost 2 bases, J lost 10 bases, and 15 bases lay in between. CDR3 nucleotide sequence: TGTGCCAGCAGTTTACGGCAGGGGTTTTACGAGCAGTTCTTC. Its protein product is CASSLRQGFYEQFF.

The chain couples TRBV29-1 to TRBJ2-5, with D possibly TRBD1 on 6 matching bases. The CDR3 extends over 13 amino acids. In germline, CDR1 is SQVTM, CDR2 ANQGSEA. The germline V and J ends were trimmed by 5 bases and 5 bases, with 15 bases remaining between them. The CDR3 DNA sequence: TGCAGCGTTTTCGTAACAGGGCGGGAGACCCAGTACTTC. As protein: CSVFVTGRETQYF.

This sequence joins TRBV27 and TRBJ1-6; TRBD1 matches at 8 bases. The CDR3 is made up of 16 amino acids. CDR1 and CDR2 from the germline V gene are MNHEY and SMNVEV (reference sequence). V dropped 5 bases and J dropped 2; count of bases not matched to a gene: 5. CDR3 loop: CASSTGQGTYNSPLHF. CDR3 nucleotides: TGTGCCAGCAGTACAGGACAGGGAACCTATAATTCACCCCTCCACTTT.

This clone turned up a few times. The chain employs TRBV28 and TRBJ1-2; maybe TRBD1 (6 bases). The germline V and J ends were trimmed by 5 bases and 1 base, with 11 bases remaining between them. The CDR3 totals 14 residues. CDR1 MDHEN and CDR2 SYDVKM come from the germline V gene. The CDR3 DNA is TGTGCCAGCAGTCTGACAGGCGATAACTATGGCTACACCTTC. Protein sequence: CASSLTGDNYGYTF.

The CDR3 loop is CASSAGQGAFEQYF. In DNA, the CDR3 is TGTGCCAGTAGTGCCGGACAGGGGGCTTTCGAGCAGTACTTC. This sequence joins TRBV19 and TRBJ2-7; the match to TRBD1 covers 11 bases. V was clipped by 5 bases and J by 6 bases; unmatched bases: 6. CDR3 size: 14 residues. The germline V gene encodes CDR1 LNHDA and CDR2 SQIVND (reference sequence).

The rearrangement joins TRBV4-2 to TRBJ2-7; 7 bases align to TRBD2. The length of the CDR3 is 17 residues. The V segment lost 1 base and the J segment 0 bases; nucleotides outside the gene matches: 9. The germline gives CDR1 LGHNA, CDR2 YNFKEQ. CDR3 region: CASSQALAALSSYEQYF. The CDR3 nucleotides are TGTGCCAGCAGCCAAGCTCTAGCGGCCCTGAGCTCCTACGAGCAGTACTTC.

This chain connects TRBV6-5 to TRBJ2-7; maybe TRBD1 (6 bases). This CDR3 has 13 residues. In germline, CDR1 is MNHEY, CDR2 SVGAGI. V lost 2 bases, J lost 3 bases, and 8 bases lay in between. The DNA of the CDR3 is TGTGCCAGCAGTTACAACAGGGACTACGAGCAGTACTTC. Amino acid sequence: CASSYNRDYEQYF.